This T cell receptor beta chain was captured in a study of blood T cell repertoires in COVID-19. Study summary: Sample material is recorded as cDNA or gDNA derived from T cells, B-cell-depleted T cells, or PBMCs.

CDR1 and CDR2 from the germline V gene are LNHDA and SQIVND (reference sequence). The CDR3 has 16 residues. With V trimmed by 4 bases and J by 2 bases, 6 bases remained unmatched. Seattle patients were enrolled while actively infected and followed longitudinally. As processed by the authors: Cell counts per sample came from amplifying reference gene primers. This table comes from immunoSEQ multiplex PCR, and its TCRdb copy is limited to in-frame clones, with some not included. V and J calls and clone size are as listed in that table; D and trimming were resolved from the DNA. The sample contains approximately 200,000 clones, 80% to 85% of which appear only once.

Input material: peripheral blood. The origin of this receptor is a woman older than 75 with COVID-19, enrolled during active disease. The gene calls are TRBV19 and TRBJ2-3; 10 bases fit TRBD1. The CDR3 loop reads CASSTRTGGSTDTQYF. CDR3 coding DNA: TGTGCCAGTAGTACTCGGACAGGGGGATCCACAGATACGCAGTATTTT.